The 5 T cell receptor beta chains reported below all come from one sample, sequenced in a study of T cells in Graves' hyperthyroidism and ophthalmopathy. Amplification yielded TCR beta CDR3 regions, with RNA transcripts as the source. The HTBI primer set served for first-round RT-PCR of the TCR CDR3. TCRdb re-analysed the multiplex PCR reads in MiXCR, keeping a single row per CDR3 protein. The data show around 660,000 distinct CDR3 sequences, about 45% seen once. The source material was peripheral blood or thyroid tissue (not recorded which). The source is an adult man with Graves' disease, either hyperthyroidism or ophthalmopathy (not recorded which).

Comment on this clonotype: Relative to the germline gene, one junction end is altered; a read error may explain this. The chain links TRBV10-3 to TRBJ2-7; possible D gene TRBD1, 6 bases. The CDR3 runs to 14 residues. In germline, CDR1 is ENHRY, CDR2 SYGVKD. This CDR3 reads CASSVRTVPYEQYF. The CDR3 DNA reads TGTGCCAGCAGTGTACGGACAGTGCCCTACGAGCAGTACTTC.

The chain has TRBV7-9 and TRBJ1-5; no definite D call. The germline V gene encodes CDR1 SEHNR and CDR2 FQNEAQ (reference sequence). CDR3 size: 13 residues. Trimming took off 7 bases at V and 14 bases at J, with 21 bases between the two ends. The CDR3 nucleotides are TGTGCCAGCACACCCGGGAGGTCCAGGACCGAGCATTTT. Amino acids: CASTPGRSRTEHF. The full variable domain, rest sourced from reference TRBV7-9 and TRBJ1-5, is DTGVSQNPRHKITKRGQNVTFRCDPISEHNRLYWYRQTLGQGPEFLTYFQNEAQLEKSRLLSDRFSAERPKGSFSTLEIQRTEQGDSAMYLCASTPGRSRTEHFGDGTRLSIL.

The CDR3 loop is CASSLLVGGPFSYEQYF. CDR3 coding DNA: TGTGCCAGCAGCTTATTGGTAGGGGGCCCCTTCTCCTACGAGCAGTACTTC. The chain links TRBV7-9 to TRBJ2-7; TRBD1 matches 7 bases. This CDR3 has 17 residues. Germline V lookup: CDR1 SEHNR, CDR2 FQNEAQ (reference sequence). Unmatched junction bases numbered 10, after V lost 2 bases and J lost 0 bases.

The chain uses TRBV2 and TRBJ2-5; a weak D match, TRBD2 (5 bases). The CDR3 runs to 13 residues. Germline V CDR1 and CDR2: SNHLY, FYNNEI. Trimming stripped 6 bases from V and 5 bases from J, with 13 bases between. The CDR3 sequence: CASRMPGSETQYF. CDR3 in DNA: TGTGCCAGCAGGATGCCGGGAAGTGAGACCCAGTACTTC.

The chain links TRBV12-3 or TRBV12-4 to TRBJ1-2; D is undetermined. The ends were cut back, 1 base at V and 8 bases at J, with 14 bases in the middle. This CDR3 has 14 amino acids. CDR3 region: CASSLGGLPRGYTF. CDR3 coding DNA: TGTGCCAGCAGTTTAGGAGGGCTCCCGAGGGGCTACACCTTC.